This TCR beta chain was identified in a study of T cells in Graves' hyperthyroidism and ophthalmopathy (dated by TCRdb to about 2019). Notes on the research overall: Peripheral blood samples were taken at the time of initial diagnosis, prior to any treatment. To identify distinguishing TCR V-J signatures, a discovery cohort of 95 to 100 patients was used, comprising 43 with Graves' ophthalmopathy and around 60 with stable Graves' hyperthyroidism. Prospective prediction of ophthalmopathy was tested in an independent validation cohort of 18 to 20 hyperthyroidism patients and 17 patients who later progressed to ophthalmopathy. The 100 discovery patients were randomly split 7:3 into training and test sets. Thyroid tissue and blood T-cell repertoires from several Graves' hyperthyroidism patients were also compared in the study. Following sampling, methimazole starting at 30 mg daily was given to hyperthyroidism patients, and high-dose intravenous methylprednisolone was given to ophthalmopathy patients. The paper describes TCR Vbeta CDR3 sequencing of 135 peripheral blood samples, made up of 43 ophthalmopathy patients, some 76 hyperthyroidism patients and some 17 progressor patients. The full study reports these points: Most expanded thyroid clonotypes (frequency above 0.001) were also found in blood, which suggests that blood repertoires may mirror thyroid immune responses. During validation, the model predicted progression to ophthalmopathy a median of roughly 7.1 months ahead of onset, with around 65% sensitivity and 72.22% specificity. A 13 V-J signature model separated ophthalmopathy from stable hyperthyroidism, with over 85% sensitivity and 81.08% specificity in cross-validation and 80%/75% in testing. No statistical method was used to set the sample size in advance, and investigators knew the group allocation.

Ophthalmopathy patients had moderately to severely active disease, with a Clinical Activity Score of 3 or more, a NOSPECS grade of 4 or more, and a disease duration of less than 3 months. Exclusion was applied to patients with uncontrolled infections, other autoimmune diseases, pregnancy or lactation. Clinical symptoms, serum thyroxine and TRAb, thyroid ultrasound, and orbital computed tomography formed the basis for the diagnoses. Ficoll-Paque density gradient centrifugation was used to isolate PBMCs from 9.5 to 10 ml of fresh peripheral blood. Total RNA was extracted using Trizol reagent, and RNA quality was assessed on an Agilent 2100 Bioanalyzer. The TCR beta CDR3 regions were amplified from RNA transcripts. The first round of RT-PCR for the TCR CDR3 was performed with the HTBI primer set and the Qiagen OneStep RT-PCR kit. The libraries were constructed in a second round of multiplex PCR and then size-selected and purified. Paired-end sequencing of the libraries was performed with 100 bp reads on an Illumina HiSeq2000. The source study handled its data this way. Raw data were processed with SOAPnuke, discarding reads with adapters, uncalled bases, mean Phred below 15, or no exact constant-primer or identifier match. COPE v1.2.5 was used to merge high-quality paired reads, and clonotypes were defined as unique nucleotide sequences. MiTCR v1.1 was used to align the clonotypes against IMGT TRBV, TRBD and TRBJ reference segments. The analysis included only V-J combinations with a frequency above 0.0001, which together covered approximately 99% of the repertoires. The TCS score was defined as F50 (clonal expansion) divided by E x V (chaos), with BLOSUM62-based TCRdist calculated between CDR3 peptides within each V-J. Welch's t-statistics and random forest reduced around 550 V-J features to roughly 13, which were used in a naive Bayes classifier (R e1071). TCRdb cleaned the public reads at Q25 with fastp, built clones with MiXCR and kept in-frame beta chains. Each CDR3 protein appears once, grouped with its most common genes and DNA. These V and J calls rely on TCRdb rather than the paper's analysis. The sample profile shows 300,000 to 500,000 distinct CDR3 sequences; 11% to 15% of them were found once. The leading ten clones occupy 25% to 30% of the sample.

Measured from the cysteine to the phenylalanine, the CDR3 is 17 residues long. The CDR3 DNA has 51 bases and is translated from base 1. V ends up 0 bases short and J 7 bases short, with an unmatched junction base count of 9. From the germline V gene (reference sequence), CDR1 is LGHDT and CDR2 is YNNKEL. Concerning this clonotype: Its antigen is still unknown. Per-base qualities were not stored, and no clone one base away is much larger.

The sequence is built from TRBV3-1 and TRBJ1-6; TRBD1 matches 7 bases in the middle. Input material: blood. The sequence was collected from a man between 45 and 60 years old with Graves' ophthalmopathy. The nucleotides are TGTGCCAGCAGCCAAGATGGAGGGGGCCTGCGGAATTCACCCCTCCACTTT. Its protein product is CASSQDGGGLRNSPLHF.